The 28 T cell receptor beta chains reported below all come from one sample, sequenced in a study of naive and memory T cell subsets. Treatment given: skin biopsy from PPD injection site in Mantoux-positive individual. A UMI-containing oligonucleotide was joined by 3' ligation to the TCR cDNA template. Ligated cDNA underwent four rounds of PCR with nested alpha and beta constant region primers and SP2. Via MiXCR, TCRdb re-called the UMI-ligation and nested PCR reads, giving one row per CDR3 protein. The sample yields roughly 36,000 distinct CDR3 sequences, about 10% seen once. Specimen: skin, collected from a tuberculin skin test site. The receptors were gathered from an adult in good health.

The V gene is TRBV11-2, the J gene TRBJ1-1; the D is unclear. Trimming left V 4 bases short and J 9 bases short, with 12 bases between. The germline V gene has CDR1 SGHAT and CDR2 FQNNGV. The CDR3 spans 12 residues. The CDR3 protein is CASSSLGGKAFF. The DNA of the CDR3 is TGTGCCAGCAGCTCCCTTGGTGGAAAAGCTTTCTTT.

This clonotype was found a few times. The CDR3 region has the DNA TGTGCCAGCAGCCCTTCCTACGGGGGAGTGAACACTGAAGCTTTCTTT. This encodes CASSPSYGGVNTEAFF. This chain joins TRBV28 and TRBJ1-1; TRBD1 is a possible D gene (5 bases). The CDR3 loop spans 16 amino acids. Trimming pared 6 bases from V and 0 bases from J, leaving 17 bases between. Germline assignment: CDR1 MDHEN and CDR2 SYDVKM.

The sample holds many counts of this clonotype. The chain recombines TRBV20-1 with TRBJ2-3; 7 bases match TRBD2. This CDR3 region has 16 residues. With V trimmed by 5 bases and J by 2 bases, 13 bases remained unmatched. CDR1 and CDR2 from the germline V gene are DFQATT and SNEGSKA (reference sequence). CDR3 DNA: TGCAGTGCTCCACCGGGACTACCCGAAAACACAGATACGCAGTATTTT. Its protein product is CSAPPGLPENTDTQYF.

This clonotype was recorded at least ten times. The chain has TRBV28 and TRBJ2-7, with 8 bases identical to TRBD1. This CDR3 comprises 15 residues. Trimming at V came to 5 bases and at J to 5 bases, leaving 11 bases not matched to a gene. Germline CDR1 MDHEN, CDR2 SYDVKM. The CDR3 protein is CASSLGTTGVDEQYF. CDR3 DNA: TGTGCCAGCAGTCTCGGGACGACAGGGGTTGACGAGCAGTACTTC.

The chain carries TRBV12-3 or TRBV12-4 and TRBJ2-1, with unresolved D. V gave up 2 bases and J gave up 6 bases, with 11 bases separating them. This CDR3 contains 14 residues. The CDR3 spells CASSLSPLANEQFF. CDR3 nucleotide sequence: TGTGCCAGCAGTTTATCCCCCCTCGCCAATGAGCAGTTCTTC.

This clonotype has only a few counts. The chain employs TRBV18 and TRBJ2-1; D not certain. Trimming took 3 bases from V and 12 from J, leaving 9 bases between them. This CDR3 has 11 amino acids. CDR1 and CDR2 (germline): KGHSH, LQKENI. Written as DNA, the CDR3 is TGTGCCAGCTCACCGGAGTTTGGGCAGTTCTTC. Its protein product is CASSPEFGQFF.

The V gene is TRBV4-2, the J gene TRBJ2-5; 13 positions match TRBD2. The CDR3 runs to 15 residues. The V segment lost 1 base and the J segment 4 bases; nucleotides outside the gene matches: 0. Germline assignment: CDR1 LGHNA and CDR2 YNFKEQ. CDR3 sequence: CASSQGLAGGETQYF. The CDR3 DNA is TGTGCCAGCAGCCAAGGACTAGCGGGGGGAGAGACCCAGTACTTC.

This clonotype was observed a handful of times. The chain uses TRBV27 and TRBJ2-1; 8 bases are shared with TRBD2. The V gene's germline CDR1 is MNHEY and CDR2 SMNVEV (reference sequence). V shed 6 bases, J shed 6 bases, and the junction held 13 bases outside the gene matches. There are 16 residues in the CDR3. The CDR3 bases are TGTGCCAGCAGCCTATTGGGTCTAGCGGGCAGCAATGAGCAGTTCTTC. This sequence encodes CASSLLGLAGSNEQFF.

The chain employs TRBV27 and TRBJ2-5, with D uncertain. Germline V gene sequence: CDR1 MNHEY, CDR2 SMNVEV (reference sequence). The CDR3 loop spans 15 amino acids. V dropped 1 base and J dropped 2 bases, with 11 bases sitting between them. CDR3: CASSLWNGWQETQYF. CDR3 coding DNA: TGTGCCAGCAGTTTATGGAACGGCTGGCAAGAGACCCAGTACTTC.

This clonotype is medium-sized in the sample. The rearrangement uses TRBV6-5 and TRBJ1-1, with D possibly matching TRBD1 (6 bases). V was cut by 4 bases and J by 2 bases, with 8 bases left in between. Germline lookup yields CDR1 MNHEY and CDR2 SVGAGI. This CDR3 region has 13 residues. DNA for the CDR3: TGTGCCAGCAGTTGGACAGTTAACACTGAAGCTTTCTTT. Residues: CASSWTVNTEAFF.

In this sample, this clonotype turned up many times. The chain uses TRBV28 and TRBJ1-5; TRBD1 matches 7 bases. This CDR3 comprises 15 residues. J gave up 9 bases and V 6 bases, and 14 bases lay outside the gene matches. Looked up from germline, CDR1 is MDHEN and CDR2 is SYDVKM. This CDR3 is CASRQFTGDLLPQHF. Written as DNA, the CDR3 is TGTGCCAGCAGGCAATTTACAGGGGACCTCTTGCCCCAGCATTTT.

The chain carries TRBV5-5 and TRBJ1-2; 7 bases are a match to TRBD1. The CDR3 spans 16 residues. Germline lookup yields CDR1 SGHKS and CDR2 YYEKEE (reference sequence). The ends lost 3 bases at V and 2 bases at J; junction bases unmatched: 10. The CDR3: CASSSGTVRGNYGYTF. In DNA, the CDR3 is TGTGCCAGCAGCTCCGGGACAGTGAGGGGGAACTATGGCTACACCTTC.

A word on this clonotype: Just one base apart from a much larger clone, this may be a read error. The V call is TRBV20-1, the J call TRBJ1-6, with 12 bases fitting TRBD1. Germline CDR1 reads DFQATT; CDR2 reads SNEGSKA (reference sequence). The CDR3 extends over 16 amino acids. The CDR3 sequence is CNARAPGQGASSPLHF. DNA for the CDR3: TGCAATGCTAGAGCCCCGGGACAGGGGGCGAGTTCACCCCTCCACTTT.

There are many counts of this clonotype. The chain combines TRBV20-1 with TRBJ2-2; D is undetermined. V was clipped by 1 base and J by 5 bases, with 20 bases between them. CDR1 and CDR2 (germline): DFQATT, SNEGSKA (reference sequence). The CDR3 sequence is 17 residues long. This CDR3 is CSARAPTSVTETGELFF. In DNA, the CDR3 is TGCAGTGCTAGAGCCCCTACCTCAGTCACAGAAACCGGGGAGCTGTTTTTT.

This clonotype was counted only a few times. The V gene is TRBV7-9, the J gene TRBJ2-3, with a possible D match to TRBD1 (6 bases). Germline V lookup: CDR1 SEHNR, CDR2 FQNEAQ (reference sequence). Trimming pared 2 bases from V and 3 bases from J, leaving 12 bases between. The CDR3 loop spans 15 amino acids. The CDR3 DNA follows: TGTGCCAGCAGCTTAAAGGGGGTTTATACAGATACGCAGTATTTT. Translated: CASSLKGVYTDTQYF.

This clonotype was counted at least ten times. The chain recombines TRBV29-1 with TRBJ1-2; perhaps TRBD1 as D (5 bases). Germline V CDR1 and CDR2: SQVTM, ANQGSEA. Trimming stripped 1 base from V and 1 base from J, with 10 bases between. This CDR3 has 14 amino acids. CDR3 in amino acids: CSVEVSTDNYGYTF. CDR3 nucleotides: TGCAGCGTTGAAGTTTCGACAGATAACTATGGCTACACCTTC.

The chain joins TRBV12-3 or TRBV12-4 to TRBJ1-2; tentative D call: TRBD1 (6 bases). With 2 bases removed from V and 4 bases from J, the gap between germline ends came to 14 bases. CDR3 length: 15 residues. CDR3 sequence: CASSLTLTGFYGYTF. The CDR3 region has the DNA TGTGCCAGCAGTTTAACCCTGACAGGCTTCTATGGCTACACCTTC.

This clonotype was observed a few times. The chain links TRBV7-6 to TRBJ1-1, with D possibly matching TRBD1 (6 bases). Germline V lookup: CDR1 SGHVS, CDR2 FNYEAQ. CDR3 length: 15 amino acids. V was trimmed by 3 bases and J by 0 bases, leaving 11 bases between them. DNA for the CDR3: TGTGCCAGCAGCTTGACCGGGACAATGAACACTGAAGCTTTCTTT. It translates to CASSLTGTMNTEAFF.

This clonotype came up many times. The chain uses TRBV20-1 and TRBJ1-1; 8 bases agree with TRBD1. The V and J ends lost 2 bases and 4 bases, in that order; junction bases with no gene match: 3. The germline V gene has CDR1 DFQATT and CDR2 SNEGSKA (reference sequence). This CDR3 has 13 amino acids. The CDR3 nucleotides are TGCAGTGCTAGATTACAGGGGGGCACTGAAGCTTTCTTT. It codes for CSARLQGGTEAFF.

This clonotype appeared a few times. V and J are TRBV6-6 and TRBJ2-5, with 8 bases identical to TRBD1. V was pared by 2 bases and J by 1 base, with 6 bases of the junction left unmatched. Germline-derived CDR1 and CDR2 are MNHNY and SVGAGI (reference sequence). The CDR3 runs 16 residues. The CDR3 sequence is CASSYTGTGAQETQYF. The CDR3 DNA follows: TGTGCCAGCAGTTACACCGGGACAGGAGCCCAAGAGACCCAGTACTTC.

This clonotype was picked up many times. V gene TRBV21-1 combines with J gene TRBJ2-5. TRBV21-1 is shown as a pseudogene. The CDR3 is made up of 14 amino acids. The CDR3 DNA reads TGTGCCAGCAGCAAGACACAGAAATATGAGACCCAGTACTTC. This encodes CASSKTQKYETQYF.

V gene TRBV11-2 combines with J gene TRBJ2-1; D call uncertain. V lost 2 bases and J lost 3, with 11 bases in between. CDR1 is SGHAT, CDR2 FQNNGV, per germline. The CDR3 is 15 amino acids. The chain's CDR3 is CASSLTARDYNEQFF. CDR3 nucleotide sequence: TGTGCCAGCAGCTTAACGGCTAGGGACTACAATGAGCAGTTCTTC.

This clonotype was seen a few times. V and J are TRBV5-1 and TRBJ2-1; 7 nucleotides line up with TRBD2. V was clipped by 4 bases and J by 4 bases; unmatched bases: 8. Per germline, CDR1 SGHRS and CDR2 YFSETQ. The CDR3 runs 15 residues. The CDR3 DNA reads TGCGCCAGCAGCCCTCTTGACGGGAGGTACAATGAGCAGTTCTTC. It encodes CASSPLDGRYNEQFF.

This clonotype has at least ten counts. The chain recombines TRBV27 with TRBJ1-4; D is undetermined. This CDR3 spans 16 amino acids. Germline V CDR1 and CDR2: MNHEY, SMNVEV (reference sequence). The V end lost 4 bases, the J end lost 0 bases, and 12 bases lay between the germline ends. The CDR3 spells CASSSVWAATNEKLFF. The CDR3 DNA sequence: TGTGCCAGCAGTTCCGTGTGGGCAGCAACTAATGAAAAACTGTTTTTT.

This clonotype was observed at least ten times. The V and J genes are TRBV29-1 and TRBJ2-5, with a possible D match to TRBD1 (7 bases). The CDR3 runs to 14 residues. Trimming shortened V by 5 bases and J by 7 bases, and 20 bases separated the two germline ends. The germline gives CDR1 SQVTM, CDR2 ANQGSEA. CDR3 in amino acids: CSVNVQGGSGTQYF. Written as DNA, the CDR3 is TGCAGCGTTAACGTCCAGGGGGGATCGGGGACCCAGTACTTC. Complete variable domain (other parts from reference TRBV29-1 and TRBJ2-5): SAVISQKPSRDICQRGTSLTIQCQVDSQVTMMFWYRQQPGQSLTLIATANQGSEATYESGFVIDKFPISRPNLTFSTLTVSNMSPEDSSIYLCSVNVQGGSGTQYFGPGTRLLVL.

A few counts support this clonotype. The chain recombines TRBV30 with TRBJ1-1, with D unclear. The germline gives CDR1 GTSNPN, CDR2 SVGIG (reference sequence). The V end lost 2 bases, the J end lost 4 bases, and 11 bases lay between the germline ends. The CDR3 covers 13 residues. CDR3 amino acids: CAWSLGMGTEAFF. The CDR3 DNA is TGTGCCTGGAGTCTAGGGATGGGCACTGAAGCTTTCTTT.

The table lists this clonotype with many counts. In DNA, the CDR3 is TGCAGCGTCCGGACAGGGGAAGAGACCCAGTACTTC. Its translation is CSVRTGEETQYF. The gene calls are TRBV29-1 and TRBJ2-5; 9 positions agree with TRBD1. Germline CDR1 SQVTM, CDR2 ANQGSEA. V dropped 6 bases and J dropped 3; count of bases not matched to a gene: 2. CDR3 length: 12 amino acids.

This clonotype was counted between two and nine times. The chain joins TRBV20-1 to TRBJ1-6, with 8 bases lining up with TRBD1. J gave up 3 bases and V 0 bases, and 4 bases lay outside the gene matches. There are 16 residues in the CDR3. Germline lookup yields CDR1 DFQATT and CDR2 SNEGSKA (reference sequence). The CDR3 loop reads CSARDPGQGYNSPLHF. For the CDR3, the DNA is TGCAGTGCTAGAGATCCCGGACAGGGCTATAATTCACCCCTCCACTTT.